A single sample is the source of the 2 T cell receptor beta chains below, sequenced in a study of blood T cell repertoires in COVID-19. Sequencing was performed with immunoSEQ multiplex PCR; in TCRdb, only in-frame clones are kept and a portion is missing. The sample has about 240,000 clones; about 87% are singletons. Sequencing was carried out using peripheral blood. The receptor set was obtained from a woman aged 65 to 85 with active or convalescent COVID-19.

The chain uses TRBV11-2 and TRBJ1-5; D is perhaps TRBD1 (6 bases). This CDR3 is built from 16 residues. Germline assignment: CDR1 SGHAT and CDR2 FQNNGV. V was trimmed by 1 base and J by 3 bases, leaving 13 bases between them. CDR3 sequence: CASSLAGGVSNQPQHF. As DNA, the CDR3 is TGTGCCAGCAGCTTAGCGGGGGGCGTTTCCAATCAGCCCCAGCATTTT.

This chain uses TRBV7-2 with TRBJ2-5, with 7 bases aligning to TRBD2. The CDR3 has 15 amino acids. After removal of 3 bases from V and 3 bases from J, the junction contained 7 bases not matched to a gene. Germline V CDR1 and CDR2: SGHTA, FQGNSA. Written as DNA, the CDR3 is TGTGCCAGCAGCTTGGGGGGGGGACTAAAAGAGACCCAGTACTTC. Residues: CASSLGGGLKETQYF. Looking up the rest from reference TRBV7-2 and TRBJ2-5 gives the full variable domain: GAGVSQSPSNKVTEKGKDVELRCDPISGHTALYWYRQSLGQGLEFLIYFQGNSAPDKSGLPSDRFSAERTGGSVSTLTIQRTQQEDSAVYLCASSLGGGLKETQYFGPGTRLLVL.